Presented here are 27 T cell receptor beta chains from one specimen sequenced in a study of human T cells and chemical hapten exposure. TCRdb called the RACE reads again in MiXCR, with one record for every CDR3 protein. The table includes 380,000 or so distinct CDR3 sequences, 4% to 5.5% detected once. Time point: patch test 1, 2 weeks after DPC sensitization. As for treatment: therapeutic diphenylcyclopropenone sensitization with weekly scalp DPC. The starting material was whole blood, obtained in connection with sensitization to the hapten diphenylcyclopropenone (DPC). The receptors were gathered from a woman in her 50s with alopecia areata. Some clones in this sample may be carry-over from other donors' samples.

This clonotype was seen repeatedly, ten times or more. The chain uses TRBV28 and TRBJ2-3; 10 bases align to TRBD2. The trim removed 3 bases at V and 2 bases at J, leaving 2 bases unmatched. The CDR3 totals 15 residues. Germline V gene data show CDR1 as MDHEN and CDR2 as SYDVKM. The CDR3 sequence: CASSLLAGDTDTQYF. The CDR3 DNA is TGTGCCAGCAGTTTGCTAGCGGGGGACACAGATACGCAGTATTTT.

This clonotype has a count of ten or more. The rearrangement joins TRBV27 to TRBJ2-1, with 11 bases identical to TRBD2. The CDR3 loop spans 14 amino acids. Unmatched junction bases numbered 6, after V lost 6 bases and J lost 8 bases. Germline V gene sequence: CDR1 MNHEY, CDR2 SMNVEV (reference sequence). This CDR3 is CASRLAGGVDEQFF. The CDR3, as DNA: TGTGCCAGCAGGTTAGCGGGGGGGGTCGATGAGCAGTTCTTC.

This clonotype has only a few counts. This chain joins TRBV4-1 and TRBJ2-3, with a tentative D call TRBD1 (6 bases). The V gene's germline CDR1 is MGHRA and CDR2 YSYEKL. The CDR3 is 15 amino acids. V was pared by 0 bases and J by 6 bases, with 13 bases between. For the CDR3, the DNA is TGCGCCAGCAGCCAAGAAAGTCCAAGGGGGGATACGCAGTATTTT. It encodes CASSQESPRGDTQYF.

At least ten counts were recorded for this clonotype. The chain is built from TRBV20-1 and TRBJ2-1; tentatively, D is TRBD1 (6 bases). Trimming pared 6 bases from V and 4 bases from J, leaving 16 bases between. The CDR3 is 14 residues long. The germline gives CDR1 DFQATT, CDR2 SNEGSKA (reference sequence). The CDR3 loop is CSAYPETGYNEQFF. CDR3 DNA: TGCAGTGCATACCCCGAGACAGGTTACAATGAGCAGTTCTTC.

This clonotype was seen repeatedly, ten times or more. This rearrangement joins TRBV28 to TRBJ1-1; D is ambiguous. Germline V CDR1 and CDR2: MDHEN, SYDVKM. The V and J ends lost 5 bases and 11 bases respectively, with 12 bases between them. The length of the CDR3 is 11 residues. The CDR3 DNA reads as TGTGCCAGCAGTACTAACCGGGAGGCTTTCTTT. It is translated as CASSTNREAFF.

This clonotype was counted ten times or more. This sequence joins TRBV5-6 and TRBJ2-3; 8 bases map to TRBD2. The CDR3 contains 16 residues. The ends lost 4 bases at V and 6 bases at J; junction bases unmatched: 13. Germline V gives CDR1 SGHDT, CDR2 YYEEEE. Written as DNA, the CDR3 is TGTGCCAGCAGCCCCGGGACTAGATTACACAGCGATACGCAGTATTTT. Translating gives CASSPGTRLHSDTQYF.

This clonotype came up many times. This sequence joins TRBV7-9 and TRBJ2-1; 7 bases are shared with TRBD2. Trimming cost V 5 bases and J 0 bases; bases outside gene matches: 16. The length of the CDR3 is 19 residues. Per the germline V gene, CDR1 is SEHNR and CDR2 is FQNEAQ (reference sequence). In nucleotides, the CDR3 is TGTGCCAGCAGCCCCTCCCGAAGCCAGACTAGCAGCTCCTACAATGAGCAGTTCTTC. Translation gives CASSPSRSQTSSSYNEQFF.

The chain has TRBV7-9 and TRBJ2-7; TRBD1 aligns across 9 bases. This CDR3 is 14 amino acids long. Germline CDR1 and CDR2: SEHNR and FQNEAQ (reference sequence). V was pared by 5 bases and J by 3 bases, with 5 bases of the junction left unmatched. The chain's CDR3 is CASSARDRDYEQYF. CDR3 nucleotides: TGTGCCAGCAGCGCCCGGGACAGGGACTACGAGCAGTACTTC.

At least ten counts were recorded for this clonotype. V and J are TRBV12-3 or TRBV12-4 and TRBJ1-1, with D possibly TRBD1 on 6 matching bases. This CDR3 has 14 residues. V was pared by 3 bases and J by 3 bases, with 11 bases between. CDR3 sequence reads: CASSLGGLYTEAFF. CDR3 DNA sequence: TGTGCCAGCAGTTTGGGGGGGCTGTACACTGAAGCTTTCTTT.

The chain joins TRBV7-3 to TRBJ2-5; 12 bases map to TRBD2. CDR3 size: 15 residues. V was pared by 6 bases and J by 4 bases, with 6 bases of the junction left unmatched. CDR1 and CDR2 (germline): SGHTA, FQGTGA. CDR3 sequence reads: CASSPSGGASETQYF. CDR3 in DNA: TGTGCCAGCAGTCCTAGCGGGGGGGCCTCAGAGACCCAGTACTTC.

This clonotype has at least ten counts. The CDR3 region has the DNA TGTGCCAGCAGCAAGCAGGAGGTCAATTCACCCCTCCACTTT. It is translated as CASSKQEVNSPLHF. The gene calls are TRBV7-2 and TRBJ1-6; D remains ambiguous. The CDR3 is 14 residues long. V was pared by 5 bases and J by 7 bases, with 12 bases between. Germline assignment: CDR1 SGHTA and CDR2 FQGNSA. Full variable domain (missing parts from reference TRBV7-2 and TRBJ1-6): GAGVSQSPSNKVTEKGKDVELRCDPISGHTALYWYRQSLGQGLEFLIYFQGNSAPDKSGLPSDRFSAERTGGSVSTLTIQRTQQEDSAVYLCASSKQEVNSPLHFGNGTRLTVT.

This clonotype has a count of ten or more. The chain couples TRBV6-2 or TRBV6-3 to TRBJ2-7; D unresolved. V gave up 0 bases and J gave up 0 bases, with 15 bases separating them. CDR1 and CDR2 from the germline V gene are MNHEY and SVGEGT. This CDR3 contains 17 residues. CDR3 sequence: CASSYSGKGTPSYEQYF. CDR3 nucleotides: TGTGCCAGCAGTTACTCGGGCAAGGGCACCCCCTCCTACGAGCAGTACTTC.

The CDR3 region has the DNA TGTGCCAGCAGCTTAGAAACAGGGGCATTGTCTGGGGCCAACGTCCTGACTTTC. It encodes CASSLETGALSGANVLTF. The chain recombines TRBV7-2 with TRBJ2-6, with 7 bases identical to TRBD1. The CDR3 is 18 amino acids. The trim removed 1 base at V and 1 base at J, leaving 7 bases unmatched. Germline V gene lookup returns CDR1 SGHTA and CDR2 FQGNSA.

V and J are TRBV10-2 and TRBJ2-5; 10 positions agree with TRBD2. CDR3 length: 13 residues. V shed 4 bases and J 7 bases; nucleotides not matched to a gene: 3. Germline V gene sequence: CDR1 WSHSY, CDR2 SAAADI. The CDR3 DNA reads TGCGCCAGCAGTGCGTGGACTAGCGGGACCCAGTACTTC. Protein product: CASSAWTSGTQYF.

This clonotype was found many times. The chain is built from TRBV6-5 and TRBJ2-7; no reliable D call. Looked up from germline, CDR1 is MNHEY and CDR2 is SVGAGI. V gave up 6 bases and J gave up 2 bases, with 17 bases separating them. This CDR3 has 15 residues. The CDR3 here is CASSLTSYKAYEQYF. CDR3 DNA: TGTGCCAGCAGCCTTACCTCTTATAAAGCCTACGAGCAGTACTTC.

This clonotype was counted at least ten times. The rearrangement uses TRBV20-1 and TRBJ2-7; 12 positions match TRBD2. This CDR3 is 14 amino acids long. With 2 bases clipped from V and 6 bases from J, the junction kept 5 bases outside the gene matches. Germline V gene sequence: CDR1 DFQATT, CDR2 SNEGSKA (reference sequence). CDR3 region: CSARNPSGGAEQYF. As DNA, the CDR3 is TGCAGTGCTAGAAATCCTAGCGGGGGGGCCGAGCAGTACTTC.

Ten or more counts support this clonotype. CDR3 residues: CASSGRTGTDTQYF. The DNA of the CDR3 is TGTGCCAGCTCTGGACGGACGGGCACAGATACGCAGTATTTT. This rearrangement joins TRBV18 to TRBJ2-3; D gene unclear. V was clipped by 6 bases and J by 1 base, with 11 bases between them. The germline CDR1 and CDR2 sequences are KGHSH and LQKENI. This CDR3 spans 14 amino acids.

This clonotype was recorded many times. This chain joins TRBV5-4 and TRBJ2-7; D might be TRBD2 (6 bases). The CDR3 has 14 residues. V was clipped by 3 bases and J by 6 bases, with 16 bases between them. Germline V gene lookup returns CDR1 SGHNT and CDR2 YYREEE (reference sequence). The CDR3 DNA reads TGTGCCAGCAGCTATCCCGGAGGGGCTACCGAGCAGTACTTC. Its translation is CASSYPGGATEQYF. The complete variable domain, with remaining parts taken from reference TRBV5-4 and TRBJ2-7, reads ETGVTQSPTHLIKTRGQQVTLRCSSQSGHNTVSWYQQALGQGPQFIFQYYREEENGRGNFPPRFSGLQFPNYSSELNVNALELDDSALYLCASSYPGGATEQYFGPGTRLTVT.

This clonotype occurred many times. The CDR3 loop reads CASSFSGGETQYF. CDR3 DNA: TGTGCCAGCAGTTTTAGCGGGGGAGAGACCCAGTACTTC. This chain links TRBV27 with TRBJ2-5; TRBD2 aligns across 9 bases. CDR1 MNHEY and CDR2 SMNVEV come from the germline V gene (reference sequence). The CDR3 has 13 amino acids. J gave up 4 bases and V 3 bases, and 0 bases lay outside the gene matches.

A few counts support this clonotype. The chain couples TRBV12-3 or TRBV12-4 to TRBJ1-2; TRBD1 might be the D (5 bases). The CDR3 totals 17 residues. Between the trimmed V and J ends, which lost 3 bases and 1 base, there was a span of 18 bases. CDR3 in DNA: TGTGCCAGCAGTTTGTATGGTCGGACACCGCTTAACTATGGCTACACCTTC. Translated, it gives CASSLYGRTPLNYGYTF.

In this sample, this clonotype turned up many times. The gene calls are TRBV7-9 and TRBJ2-2, with no clear D. V was shortened by 5 bases and J by 3 bases, with 4 bases between the two germline ends. Germline-derived CDR1 and CDR2 are SEHNR and FQNEAQ (reference sequence). CDR3 length: 12 residues. The CDR3 is CASSPHTGELFF. The CDR3 region has the DNA TGTGCCAGCAGCCCCCACACCGGGGAGCTGTTTTTT.

The J gene is TRBJ1-5, the V gene TRBV20-1; D not certain. V lost 6 bases, J lost 2 bases, and 17 bases lay in between. Germline-derived CDR1 and CDR2 are DFQATT and SNEGSKA (reference sequence). The CDR3 has 15 amino acids. CDR3 in amino acids: CSAFIPTNGNQPQHF. The CDR3 DNA follows: TGCAGTGCCTTTATACCTACTAATGGCAATCAGCCCCAGCATTTT.

This clonotype was recorded at least ten times. The CDR3 DNA sequence: TGTGCCAGCAGTGAAGCGACCGGGTTTAAAGATACGCAGTATTTT. It translates to CASSEATGFKDTQYF. This chain joins TRBV6-1 and TRBJ2-3; D call uncertain. The CDR3 spans 15 residues. Germline CDR1 is MNHNS and CDR2 is SASEGT. With 0 bases removed from V and 5 bases from J, the gap between germline ends came to 12 bases.

The rearrangement joins TRBV7-2 to TRBJ1-5; 8 bases align to TRBD1. CDR3 length: 14 residues. J was trimmed by 4 bases and V by 3 bases; bases with no gene match: 2. Germline V gives CDR1 SGHTA, CDR2 FQGNSA. This CDR3 reads CASSFRDRNQPQHF. The CDR3 DNA reads as TGTGCCAGCAGCTTCCGGGACAGGAATCAGCCCCAGCATTTT. Variable domain in full (rest from reference TRBV7-2 and TRBJ1-5): GAGVSQSPSNKVTEKGKDVELRCDPISGHTALYWYRQSLGQGLEFLIYFQGNSAPDKSGLPSDRFSAERTGGSVSTLTIQRTQQEDSAVYLCASSFRDRNQPQHFGDGTRLSIL.

This clonotype was recorded many times. This chain connects TRBV20-1 to TRBJ1-6; D not resolved. Germline values: CDR1 DFQATT, CDR2 SNEGSKA (reference sequence). CDR3 length equals 14 residues. DNA for the CDR3: TGCGGAGAAGCCACTAGCTCCTATAATTCACCCCTCCACTTT. Translation gives CGEATSSYNSPLHF.

This clonotype was seen many times. The rearrangement joins TRBV28 to TRBJ2-1; the D is unclear. V dropped 4 bases and J dropped 10 bases, with 8 bases sitting between them. The CDR3 consists of 11 residues. In germline, CDR1 is MDHEN, CDR2 SYDVKM. The CDR3 reads CASSWADEQFF. The CDR3, as DNA: TGTGCCAGCAGTTGGGCCGACGAGCAGTTCTTC.

This clonotype was counted ten times or more. The chain joins TRBV11-2 to TRBJ1-6, with TRBD1 matching 7 bases. CDR1 is SGHAT and CDR2 is FQNNGV in the germline V gene. Trimming removed 1 base from V and 7 bases from J; junction bases left unmatched: 7. CDR3 length: 16 amino acids. The CDR3 protein is CASSLVFGRGNSPLHF. The CDR3 DNA sequence: TGTGCCAGCAGCTTAGTTTTTGGCAGGGGGAATTCACCCCTCCACTTT.